Below, 21 T cell receptor beta chains from the same sample are listed, as sequenced in a study of shared clonotypes between healthy human individuals. Libraries were prepared by immunoSEQ multiplex PCR; TCRdb keeps only in-frame clonotypes and omits some of them. The data show fewer than 550,000 clones, about 80% seen once. Sequenced sample: PBMCs. These receptors were collected from a woman aged 35 to 49 in good health. Some clones in this sample may be carry-over from other donors' samples.

Points on this clone: Other nucleotide sequences in the sample specify the same CDR3. The chain is built from TRBV18 and TRBJ2-5; possibly TRBD1 or TRBD2 for D (5 bases each). The CDR3 totals 14 residues. CDR1 is KGHSH and CDR2 is LQKENI in the germline V gene. Trimming left V 2 bases short and J 1 base short, with 8 bases between. This CDR3 is CASSPGTPQETQYF. CDR3 nucleotide sequence: TGTGCCAGCTCACCAGGGACCCCCCAAGAGACCCAGTACTTC.

This sequence joins TRBV4-1 and TRBJ2-3; D possibly corresponds to TRBD2 (5 bases). CDR1 is MGHRA and CDR2 is YSYEKL in the germline V gene. Trimming removed 5 bases at V and 0 bases at J, with 15 bases between. The CDR3 covers 16 residues. The CDR3 loop is CASSYGIGSSTDTQYF. The CDR3 DNA follows: TGCGCCAGCAGCTACGGGATTGGGTCGAGCACAGATACGCAGTATTTT.

The rearrangement joins TRBV7-9 to TRBJ2-7; 8 bases are shared with TRBD2. The CDR3 sequence is 15 residues long. With 5 bases clipped from V and 7 bases from J, the junction kept 13 bases outside the gene matches. Germline V gene sequence: CDR1 SEHNR, CDR2 FQNEAQ (reference sequence). As DNA, the CDR3 is TGTGCCAGCAGCGCGTCCGGGGGGGCCTGGGGAGAGCAGTACTTC. Its protein product is CASSASGGAWGEQYF.

This clone has only one observation. The chain combines TRBV7-8 with TRBJ2-7, with D hard to call. Germline CDR1 SGHVS, CDR2 FQNEAQ. Trimming removed 1 base from V and 3 bases from J, with 10 bases in between. This CDR3 comprises 14 residues. This chain's CDR3 is CASSLVTGNYEQYF. The CDR3, as DNA: TGTGCCAGCAGCTTAGTCACTGGGAACTACGAGCAGTACTTC.

The chain is built from TRBV27 and TRBJ2-5; possible D gene TRBD2, 6 bases. The last part of the DNA fits TRBJ2-7 better; the J call may be wrong. Looked up from germline, CDR1 is MNHEY and CDR2 is SMNVEV (reference sequence). The CDR3 runs 14 residues. The CDR3 bases are TGTGCCACCACGGATGTCGGGGGCTCCTACGAGCAGTACTTC. Protein sequence: CATTDVGGSYEQYF.

Comments on this clone: A read error is the likely source, as a far larger clone sits one nucleotide away. The rearrangement links TRBV30 to TRBJ1-2; D is unclear. The CDR3 has 12 residues. CDR1 and CDR2 (germline): GTSNPN, SVGIG (reference sequence). With 2 bases removed from V and 6 bases from J, the gap between germline ends came to 10 bases. CDR3 sequence: CAWSRPTHGYTF. CDR3 coding DNA: TGTGCCTGGAGTCGACCGACCCATGGCTACACCTTC.

This clone has only one observation. Other DNA sequences within the sample encode an identical CDR3. The V and J genes are TRBV2 and TRBJ1-2, with D unclear. Germline-derived CDR1 and CDR2 are SNHLY and FYNNEI. V lost 5 bases to trimming and J lost 3 bases, with 13 bases between them. This CDR3 has 14 amino acids. CDR3 DNA: TGTGCCAGCAGTAGATCCCACGGGGACTATGGCTACACCTTC. Amino acid sequence: CASSRSHGDYGYTF.

The rearrangement links TRBV19 to TRBJ2-2; the match to TRBD2 covers 7 bases. The CDR3 covers 16 residues. V dropped 1 base and J dropped 7; count of bases not matched to a gene: 9. Per germline, CDR1 LNHDA and CDR2 SQIVND (reference sequence). DNA of the CDR3: TGTGCCAGTAGTATAGGGGGTCTCGCGGGAGTCGGGGAGCTGTTTTTT. The encoded protein is CASSIGGLAGVGELFF.

The chain is built from TRBV7-9 and TRBJ2-5; 10 bases map to TRBD1. The CDR3 loop spans 17 amino acids. Looked up from germline, CDR1 is SEHNR and CDR2 is FQNEAQ (reference sequence). J gave up 5 bases and V 1 base, and 10 bases lay outside the gene matches. The DNA of the CDR3 is TGTGCCAGCAGCTTAGATTGGCGGGACAGGGGAGGGGAGACCCAGTACTTC. Translation: CASSLDWRDRGGETQYF.

V usage is TRBV6-5 and J usage is TRBJ1-2, with 9 bases aligning to TRBD1. The CDR3 has 16 residues. V lost 0 bases and J lost 8; bases outside the gene matches: 10. CDR1 is MNHEY and CDR2 is SVGAGI in the germline V gene. The CDR3 region has the DNA TGTGCCAGCAGTTACTCGTTGGACAGGGGAAGCGAGGGCTACACCTTC. It translates to CASSYSLDRGSEGYTF.

The CDR3 loop is CASSQGRAEQYF. In nucleotides, the CDR3 is TGTGCCAGCAGTCAGGGGAGGGCCGAGCAGTACTTC. The chain recombines TRBV27 with TRBJ2-7, with D possibly TRBD2 on 7 matching bases. CDR1 and CDR2 from the germline V gene are MNHEY and SMNVEV (reference sequence). Trimming removed 5 bases at V and 6 bases at J, with 11 bases between. The CDR3 is 12 amino acids.

The chain recombines TRBV14 with TRBJ2-5; TRBD2 aligns across 15 bases. V shed 4 bases and J 5 bases; nucleotides not matched to a gene: 8. This CDR3 contains 17 residues. Germline V CDR1 and CDR2: SGHDN, FVKESK. CDR3 amino acids: CASSPSGTSGRSETQYF. The CDR3 DNA is TGTGCCAGCAGCCCCTCCGGGACTAGCGGGAGGTCGGAGACCCAGTACTTC.

This clone has a single count. The chain uses TRBV5-1 and TRBJ2-7; the D is unclear. With 4 bases removed from V and 6 bases from J, the gap between germline ends came to 14 bases. This CDR3 spans 13 amino acids. Per the germline V gene, CDR1 is SGHRS and CDR2 is YFSETQ. For the CDR3, the DNA is TGCGCCAGCAGCCAAGACATAGTCGGCGAGCAGTACTTC. Translating it yields CASSQDIVGEQYF. Using reference TRBV5-1 and TRBJ2-7 for the parts outside the CDR3, the full variable domain is KAGVTQTPRYLIKTRGQQVTLSCSPISGHRSVSWYQQTPGQGLQFLFEYFSETQRNKGNFPGRFSGRQFSNSRSEMNVSTLELGDSALYLCASSQDIVGEQYFGPGTRLTVT.

This clone was recorded once. V is TRBV2 and J is TRBJ1-2; D unresolved. CDR3 length equals 13 residues. Trimming took off 0 bases at V and 5 bases at J, with 7 bases between the two ends. Germline V gene lookup returns CDR1 SNHLY and CDR2 FYNNEI. This chain's CDR3 is CASSEAPGYGYTF. DNA for the CDR3: TGTGCCAGCAGTGAAGCACCGGGATATGGCTACACCTTC.

This clone was observed a single time. The chain recombines TRBV9 with TRBJ2-5; 7 nucleotides align to TRBD2. V gave up 0 bases and J gave up 5 bases; unmatched junction bases: 4. The length of the CDR3 is 14 residues. Germline CDR1 and CDR2: SGDLS and YYNGEE. The CDR3 DNA is TGTGCCAGCAGCGTAGAGGGAGGGATGGAGACCCAGTACTTC. Translated: CASSVEGGMETQYF.

The chain combines TRBV28 with TRBJ1-5, with no clear D. V dropped 5 bases and J dropped 0 bases, with 11 bases sitting between them. Per the germline V gene, CDR1 is MDHEN and CDR2 is SYDVKM. The CDR3 runs 15 residues. The CDR3 sequence: CASSGVPNSNQPQHF. The CDR3 DNA is TGTGCCAGCAGTGGGGTGCCTAATAGCAATCAGCCCCAGCATTTT.

The chain is built from TRBV6-6 and TRBJ1-5, with D unresolved. This CDR3 comprises 13 residues. From germline, CDR1 is MNHNY and CDR2 SVGAGI (reference sequence). Trimming shortened V by 1 base and J by 1 base, and 2 bases separated the two germline ends. CDR3: CASSYWSNQPQHF. CDR3 in DNA: TGTGCCAGCAGTTACTGGAGCAATCAGCCCCAGCATTTT.

In its sample, this clone was seen a few times. The chain has TRBV5-1 and TRBJ1-1, with D possibly TRBD1 on 6 matching bases. Germline V CDR1 and CDR2: SGHRS, YFSETQ. V was shortened by 4 bases and J by 1 base, with 14 bases between the two germline ends. The length of the CDR3 is 15 residues. CDR3 in DNA: TGCGCCAGCAGCAACAATACAGGGTCGAACACTGAAGCTTTCTTT. Protein: CASSNNTGSNTEAFF.

The CDR3 reads CASSTSGTYNEQFF. For the CDR3, the DNA is TGTGCCAGCAGCACCAGCGGGACTTACAATGAGCAGTTCTTC. The V gene is TRBV6-5, the J gene TRBJ2-1, with 7 bases fitting TRBD2. The CDR3 sequence is 14 residues long. Germline CDR1 and CDR2: MNHEY and SVGAGI. J gave up 4 bases and V 6 bases, and 6 bases lay outside the gene matches.

The chain links TRBV5-1 to TRBJ2-5; 13 nucleotides match TRBD2. The germline CDR1 and CDR2 sequences are SGHRS and YFSETQ. This CDR3 has 18 amino acids. Trimming took 3 bases from V and 5 from J; bases not matched to a gene: 13. Written as DNA, the CDR3 is TGCGCCAGCAGCTCCGGACTAGCGGGAGACACAAGAGGGGAGACCCAGTACTTC. Translating gives CASSSGLAGDTRGETQYF.

The rearrangement joins TRBV30 to TRBJ2-7; 7 bases match TRBD1. The CDR3 has 16 residues. V lost 0 bases to trimming and J lost 2 bases; unmatched junction nucleotides: 10. In germline, CDR1 is GTSNPN, CDR2 SVGIG (reference sequence). CDR3: CAWSVLLRDSTYEQYF. For the CDR3, the DNA is TGTGCCTGGAGTGTACTCCTCCGGGACAGTACCTACGAGCAGTACTTC.